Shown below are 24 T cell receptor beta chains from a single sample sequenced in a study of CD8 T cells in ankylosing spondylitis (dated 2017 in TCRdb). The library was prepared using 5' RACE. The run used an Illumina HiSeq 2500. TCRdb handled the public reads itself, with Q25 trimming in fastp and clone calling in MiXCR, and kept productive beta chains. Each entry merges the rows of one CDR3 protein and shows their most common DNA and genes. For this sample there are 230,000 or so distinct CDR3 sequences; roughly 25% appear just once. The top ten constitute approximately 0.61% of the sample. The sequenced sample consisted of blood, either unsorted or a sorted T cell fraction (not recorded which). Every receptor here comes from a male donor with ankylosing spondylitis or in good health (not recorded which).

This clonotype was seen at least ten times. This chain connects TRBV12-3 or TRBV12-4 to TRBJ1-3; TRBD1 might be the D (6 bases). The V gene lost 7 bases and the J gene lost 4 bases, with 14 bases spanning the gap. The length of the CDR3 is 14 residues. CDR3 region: CASTSTGIGNTIYF. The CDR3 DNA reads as TGTGCCAGCACCTCAACAGGGATCGGAAACACCATATATTTT.

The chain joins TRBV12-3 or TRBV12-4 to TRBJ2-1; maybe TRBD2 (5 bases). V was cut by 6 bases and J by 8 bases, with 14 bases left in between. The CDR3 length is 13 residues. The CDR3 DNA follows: TGTGCCAGCAGGGGTCTAGCCTCGGATGAGCAGTTCTTC. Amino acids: CASRGLASDEQFF.

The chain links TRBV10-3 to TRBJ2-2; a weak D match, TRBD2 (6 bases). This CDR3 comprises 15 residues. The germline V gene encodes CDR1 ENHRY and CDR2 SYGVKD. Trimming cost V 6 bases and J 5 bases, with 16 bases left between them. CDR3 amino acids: CAIRSRDLGTGELFF. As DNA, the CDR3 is TGTGCCATCAGATCCAGGGACTTGGGAACCGGGGAGCTGTTTTTT.

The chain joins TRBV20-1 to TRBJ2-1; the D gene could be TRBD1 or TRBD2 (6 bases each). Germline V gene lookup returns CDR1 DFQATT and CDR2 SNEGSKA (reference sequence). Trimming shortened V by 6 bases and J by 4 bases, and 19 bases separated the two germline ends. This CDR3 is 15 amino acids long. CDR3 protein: CSALRGERAYNEQFF. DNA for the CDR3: TGCAGTGCACTTAGGGGGGAGCGGGCGTACAATGAGCAGTTCTTC.

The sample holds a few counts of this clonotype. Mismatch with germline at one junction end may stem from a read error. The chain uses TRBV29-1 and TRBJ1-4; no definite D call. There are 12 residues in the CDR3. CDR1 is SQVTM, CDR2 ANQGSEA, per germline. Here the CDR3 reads CSVEDSSGSRVF. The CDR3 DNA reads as TGCAGCGTTGAAGATTCATCGGGGTCTCGCGTTTTT.

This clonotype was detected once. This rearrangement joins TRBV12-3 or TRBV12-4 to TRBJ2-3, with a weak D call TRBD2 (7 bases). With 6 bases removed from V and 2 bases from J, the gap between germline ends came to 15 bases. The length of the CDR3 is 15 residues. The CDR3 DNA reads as TGTGCCAGCAGGGGAGGGGGGGGGCTCACAGATACGCAGTATTTT. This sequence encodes CASRGGGGLTDTQYF.

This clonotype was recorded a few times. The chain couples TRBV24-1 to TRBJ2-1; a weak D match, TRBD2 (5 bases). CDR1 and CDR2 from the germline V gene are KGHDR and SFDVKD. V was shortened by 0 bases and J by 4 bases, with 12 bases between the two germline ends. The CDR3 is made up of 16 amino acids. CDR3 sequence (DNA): TGTGCCACCAGTGATTTGAGGGCCCCGGGGTACAATGAGCAGTTCTTC. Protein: CATSDLRAPGYNEQFF.

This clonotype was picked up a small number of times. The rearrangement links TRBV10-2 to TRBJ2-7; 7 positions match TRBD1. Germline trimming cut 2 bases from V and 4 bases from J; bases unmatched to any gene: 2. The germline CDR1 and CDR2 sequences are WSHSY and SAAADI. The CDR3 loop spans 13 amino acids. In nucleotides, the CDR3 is TGCGCCAGCAGTGAGAAGACAGGGTACGAGCAGTACTTC. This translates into CASSEKTGYEQYF.

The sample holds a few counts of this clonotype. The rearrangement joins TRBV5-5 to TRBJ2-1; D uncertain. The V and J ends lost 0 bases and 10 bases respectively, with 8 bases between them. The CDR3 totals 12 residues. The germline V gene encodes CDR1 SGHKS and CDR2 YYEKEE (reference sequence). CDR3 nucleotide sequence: TGTGCCAGCAGCTTGGAACGGCGAGAGCAGTTCTTC. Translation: CASSLERREQFF.

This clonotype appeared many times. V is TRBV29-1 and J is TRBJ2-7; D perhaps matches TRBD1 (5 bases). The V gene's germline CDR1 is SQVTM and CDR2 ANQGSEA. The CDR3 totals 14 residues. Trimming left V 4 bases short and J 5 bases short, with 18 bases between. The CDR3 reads CSVAPRQSLNEQYF. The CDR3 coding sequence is TGCAGCGTTGCCCCGAGACAGTCGTTAAACGAGCAGTACTTC.

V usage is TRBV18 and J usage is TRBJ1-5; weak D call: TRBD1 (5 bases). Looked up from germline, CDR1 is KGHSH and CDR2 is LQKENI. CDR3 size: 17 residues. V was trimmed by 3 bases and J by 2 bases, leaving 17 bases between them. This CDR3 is CASSPRGTFGGNQPQHF. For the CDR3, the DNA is TGTGCCAGCTCACCCCGGGGCACCTTCGGCGGCAATCAGCCCCAGCATTTT. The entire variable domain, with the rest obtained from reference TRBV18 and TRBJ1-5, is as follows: NAGVMQNPRHLVRRRGQEARLRCSPMKGHSHVYWYRQLPEEGLKFMVYLQKENIIDESGMPKERFSAEFPKEGPSILRIQQVVRGDSAAYFCASSPRGTFGGNQPQHFGDGTRLSIL.

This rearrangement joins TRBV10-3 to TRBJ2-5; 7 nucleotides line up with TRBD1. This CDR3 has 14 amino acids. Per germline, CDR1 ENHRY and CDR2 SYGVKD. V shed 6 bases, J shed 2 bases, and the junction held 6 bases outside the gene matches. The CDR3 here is CAIRGTAKQETQYF. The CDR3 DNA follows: TGTGCCATCAGAGGGACAGCCAAACAAGAGACCCAGTACTTC.

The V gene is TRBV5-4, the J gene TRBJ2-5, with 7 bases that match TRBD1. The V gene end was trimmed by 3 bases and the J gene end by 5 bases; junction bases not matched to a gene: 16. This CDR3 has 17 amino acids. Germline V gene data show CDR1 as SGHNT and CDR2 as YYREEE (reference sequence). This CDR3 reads CASSSRRQGDIPETQYF. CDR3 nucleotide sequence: TGTGCCAGCAGCTCAAGGAGGCAGGGGGATATTCCGGAGACCCAGTACTTC. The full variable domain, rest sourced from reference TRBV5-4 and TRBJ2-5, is ETGVTQSPTHLIKTRGQQVTLRCSSQSGHNTVSWYQQALGQGPQFIFQYYREEENGRGNFPPRFSGLQFPNYSSELNVNALELDDSALYLCASSSRRQGDIPETQYFGPGTRLLVL.

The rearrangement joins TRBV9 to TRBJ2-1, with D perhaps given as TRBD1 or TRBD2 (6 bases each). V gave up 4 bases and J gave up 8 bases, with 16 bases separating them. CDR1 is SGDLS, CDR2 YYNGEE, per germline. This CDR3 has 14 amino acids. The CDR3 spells CASSPGDWEHEQFF. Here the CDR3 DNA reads TGTGCCAGCAGCCCAGGGGACTGGGAACATGAGCAGTTCTTC.

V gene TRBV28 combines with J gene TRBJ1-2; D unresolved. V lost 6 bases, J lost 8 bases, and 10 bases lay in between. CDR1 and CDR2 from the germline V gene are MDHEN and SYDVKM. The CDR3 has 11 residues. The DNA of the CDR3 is TGTGCCAGCAGCTCCCCGGGGGGCTACACCTTC. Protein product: CASSSPGGYTF.

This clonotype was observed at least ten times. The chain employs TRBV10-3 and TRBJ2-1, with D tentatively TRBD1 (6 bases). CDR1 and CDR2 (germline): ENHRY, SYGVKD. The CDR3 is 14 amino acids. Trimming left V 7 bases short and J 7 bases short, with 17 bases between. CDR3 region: CAIMGASLGNEQFF. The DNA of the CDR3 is TGTGCCATCATGGGGGCCTCACTGGGGAATGAGCAGTTCTTC.

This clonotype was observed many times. The CDR3 DNA sequence: TGCGCCAGCAGCTCGGACCCCCAGGGAGATCTGTATTTT. Translated: CASSSDPQGDLYF. The J gene is TRBJ2-3, the V gene TRBV5-1; D tentatively reads TRBD1 or TRBD2 (5 bases each). Germline V lookup: CDR1 SGHRS, CDR2 YFSETQ. There are 13 residues in the CDR3. V lost 3 bases, J lost 14 bases, and 19 bases lay in between.

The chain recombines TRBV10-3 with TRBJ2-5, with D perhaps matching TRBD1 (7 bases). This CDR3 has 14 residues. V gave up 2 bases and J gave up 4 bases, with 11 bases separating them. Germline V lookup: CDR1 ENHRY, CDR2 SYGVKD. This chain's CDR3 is CAISEPGGRETQYF. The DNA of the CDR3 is TGTGCCATCAGTGAGCCAGGGGGGCGAGAGACCCAGTACTTC.

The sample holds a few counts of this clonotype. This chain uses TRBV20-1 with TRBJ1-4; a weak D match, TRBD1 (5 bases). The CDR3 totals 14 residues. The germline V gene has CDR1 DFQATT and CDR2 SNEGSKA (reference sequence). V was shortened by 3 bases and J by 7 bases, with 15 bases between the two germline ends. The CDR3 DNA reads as TGCAGTGCTAGCCCGCAGGGCCTATCTGAAAAACTGTTTTTT. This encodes CSASPQGLSEKLFF.

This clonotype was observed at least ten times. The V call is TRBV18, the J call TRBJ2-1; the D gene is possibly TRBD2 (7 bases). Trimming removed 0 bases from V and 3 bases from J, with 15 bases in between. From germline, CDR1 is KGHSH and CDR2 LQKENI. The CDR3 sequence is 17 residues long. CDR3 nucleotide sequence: TGTGCCAGCTCACCACCCTTGATGGGGGGGCTCTACAATGAGCAGTTCTTC. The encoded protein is CASSPPLMGGLYNEQFF.

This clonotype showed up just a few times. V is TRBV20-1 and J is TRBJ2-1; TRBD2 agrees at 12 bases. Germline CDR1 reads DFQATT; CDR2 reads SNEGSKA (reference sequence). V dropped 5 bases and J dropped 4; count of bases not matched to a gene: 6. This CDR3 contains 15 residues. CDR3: CSAPEGTSGYNEQFF. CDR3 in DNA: TGCAGTGCTCCTGAGGGGACTAGCGGGTACAATGAGCAGTTCTTC.

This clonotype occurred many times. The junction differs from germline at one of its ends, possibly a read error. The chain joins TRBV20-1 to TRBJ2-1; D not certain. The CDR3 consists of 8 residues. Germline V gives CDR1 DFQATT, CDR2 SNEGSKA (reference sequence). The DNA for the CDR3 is TGCAGTGCAGAAAGGTCCCGCTTC. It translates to CSAERSRF.

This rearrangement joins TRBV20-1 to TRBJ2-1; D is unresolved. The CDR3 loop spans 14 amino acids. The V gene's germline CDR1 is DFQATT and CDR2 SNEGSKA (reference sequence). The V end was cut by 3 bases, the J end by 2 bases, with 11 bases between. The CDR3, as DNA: TGCAGTGCTAGTTCCAGCCCGCCCTACAATGAGCAGTTCTTC. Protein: CSASSSPPYNEQFF.

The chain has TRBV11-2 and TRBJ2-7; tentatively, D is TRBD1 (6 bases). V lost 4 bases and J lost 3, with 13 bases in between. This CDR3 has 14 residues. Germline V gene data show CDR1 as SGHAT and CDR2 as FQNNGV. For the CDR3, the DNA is TGTGCCAGCAGCTACAGGGACGGCGACTACGAGCAGTACTTC. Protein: CASSYRDGDYEQYF.